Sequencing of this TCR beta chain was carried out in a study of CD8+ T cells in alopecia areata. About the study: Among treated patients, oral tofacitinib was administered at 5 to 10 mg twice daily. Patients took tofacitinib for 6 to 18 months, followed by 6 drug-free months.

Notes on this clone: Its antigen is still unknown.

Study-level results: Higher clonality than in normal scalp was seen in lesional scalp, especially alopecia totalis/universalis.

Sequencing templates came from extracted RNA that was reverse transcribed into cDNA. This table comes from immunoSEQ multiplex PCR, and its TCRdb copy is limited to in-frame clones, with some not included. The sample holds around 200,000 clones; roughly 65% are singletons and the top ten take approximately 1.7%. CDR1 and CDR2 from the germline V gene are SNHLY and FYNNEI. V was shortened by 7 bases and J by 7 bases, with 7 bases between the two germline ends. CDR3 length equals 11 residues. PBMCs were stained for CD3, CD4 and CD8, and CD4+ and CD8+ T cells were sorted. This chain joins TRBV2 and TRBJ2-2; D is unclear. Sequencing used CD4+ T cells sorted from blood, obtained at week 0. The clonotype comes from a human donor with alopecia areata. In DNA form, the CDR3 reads TGTGCCAGCACTCGGAGCGGGGAGCTGTTTTTT. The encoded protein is CASTRSGELFF.